Listed below are T cell receptor beta chains from one sample, sequenced in a study of cytomegalovirus exposure and HLA in healthy donors. The assay was immunoSEQ multiplex PCR, and TCRdb's table has in-frame clones only and misses some. This repertoire shows around 150,000 clones, roughly 86% found once; its top ten account for around 4.4%. The sequenced sample consisted of PBMCs. Receptors were obtained from a young man in good health and CMV-seropositive. CDR3s include the opening cysteine and the closing phenylalanine or tryptophan.

>TRBV6-1
CASSIRAGGSYEQYF
>TRBV28
CASSLQGVSTGELFF
>TRBV29-1
CSVMGGGTEAFF
>TRBV28
CASSSGVNTEAFF
>TRBV7-9
CASSPLSPGLAAYEQYF
>TRBV7-9
CASSLVGAPEAFF
>TRBV18
CASSAKTGGESEAFF
>TRBV6-1
CASSVRNEAIYGYTF
>TRBV7-9
CASSSTGIQPQHF
>TRBV4-2
CASSQDRGNQPQHF
>TRBV19
CASSWSGSTDTQYF
>TRBV6-1
CASSEGAGSYEQYF
>TRBV29-1
CSVHRGQGNTIYF
>TRBV28
CASSFYTPNTEAFF
>TRBV5-4
CASNKLAGGTNEQFF
>TRBV6-1
CASRRTSREQYF
>TRBV7-9
CASSLLRDGETQYF
>TRBV10-3
CAIGQRSNQPQHF
>TRBV6-5
CASKPVGSSYNEQFF
>TRBV19
CASSNGGGLIETQYF
>TRBV19
CASSIVQGAGNQPQHF
>TRBV9
CASSVVASGAIDTQYF
>TRBV5-1
CASSALAGTGTGANVLTF
>TRBV21-1
CASTGGPPFRNTEAFF
>TRBV28
CASSFLQGARLPQHF
>TRBV10-1
CASSESTAANTQYF
>TRBV4-1
CASSQDLDRGGAYEQYF
>TRBV9
CASSMGTSDSGNTIYF